This T cell receptor beta chain derives from a study of blood T cell repertoires in COVID-19. In the study overall: Both acute and convalescent COVID-19 samples were obtained from the United States, Italy and Spain. PBMCs, B-cell-depleted T cells, or T cells provided the cDNA or gDNA that made up the material.

In the authors' methods: Estimated nucleated cell counts came from reference gene primer amplification. The method was immunoSEQ multiplex PCR; TCRdb's version includes in-frame clones alone and lacks a portion of them. That table is the source of V, J and clone size, and D and trimming were worked out from the DNA. The data show more than 45,000 clones, around 86% seen once. This CDR3 is 15 amino acids long. Germline assignment: CDR1 KGHSH and CDR2 LQKENI. V shed 4 bases and J shed 0 bases, with 9 bases lying between them. Sequencing was carried out using peripheral blood. The receptor was derived from an elderly woman with acute or convalescent COVID-19. V usage is TRBV18 and J usage is TRBJ1-4; no reliable D call. The CDR3 is CASSRTVATNEKLFF. The DNA of the CDR3 is TGTGCCAGCTCACGGACTGTTGCAACTAATGAAAAACTGTTTTTT.